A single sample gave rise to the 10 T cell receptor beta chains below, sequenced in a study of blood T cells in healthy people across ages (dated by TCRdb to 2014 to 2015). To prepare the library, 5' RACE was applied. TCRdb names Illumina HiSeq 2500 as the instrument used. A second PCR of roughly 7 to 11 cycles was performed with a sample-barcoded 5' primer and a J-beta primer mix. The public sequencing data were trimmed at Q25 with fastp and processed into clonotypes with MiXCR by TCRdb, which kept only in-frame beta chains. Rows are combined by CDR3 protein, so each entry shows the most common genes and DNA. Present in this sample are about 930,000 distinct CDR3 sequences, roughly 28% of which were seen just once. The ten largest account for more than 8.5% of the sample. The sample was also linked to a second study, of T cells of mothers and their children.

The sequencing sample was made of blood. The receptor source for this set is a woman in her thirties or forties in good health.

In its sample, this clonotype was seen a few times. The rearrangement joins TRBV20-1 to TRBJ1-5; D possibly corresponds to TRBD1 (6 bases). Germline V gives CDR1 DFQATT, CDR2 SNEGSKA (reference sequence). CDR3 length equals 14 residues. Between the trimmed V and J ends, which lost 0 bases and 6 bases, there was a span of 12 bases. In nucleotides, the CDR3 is TGCAGTGCTAGAGATGGAGGGGGAGGTCAGCCCCAGCATTTT. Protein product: CSARDGGGGQPQHF.

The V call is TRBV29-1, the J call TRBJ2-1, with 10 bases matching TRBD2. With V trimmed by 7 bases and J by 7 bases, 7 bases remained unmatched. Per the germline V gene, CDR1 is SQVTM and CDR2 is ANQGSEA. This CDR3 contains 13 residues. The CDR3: CSDLAGVWNEQFF. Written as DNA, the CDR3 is TGCAGCGACCTAGCGGGGGTTTGGAATGAGCAGTTCTTC.

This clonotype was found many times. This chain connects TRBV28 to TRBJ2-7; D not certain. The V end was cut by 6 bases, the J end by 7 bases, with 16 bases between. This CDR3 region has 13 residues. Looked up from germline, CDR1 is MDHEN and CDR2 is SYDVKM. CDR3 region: CASSLTPTYEQYF. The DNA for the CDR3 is TGTGCCAGCAGCTTAACTCCCACTTATGAGCAGTACTTC.

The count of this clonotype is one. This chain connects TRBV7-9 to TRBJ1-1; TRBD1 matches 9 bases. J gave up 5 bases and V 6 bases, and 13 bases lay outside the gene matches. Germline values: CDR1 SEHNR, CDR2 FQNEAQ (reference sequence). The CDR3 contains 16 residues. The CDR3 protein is CASSFDPGQGNTEAFF. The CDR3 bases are TGTGCCAGCAGTTTCGACCCGGGACAGGGAAATACTGAAGCTTTCTTT.

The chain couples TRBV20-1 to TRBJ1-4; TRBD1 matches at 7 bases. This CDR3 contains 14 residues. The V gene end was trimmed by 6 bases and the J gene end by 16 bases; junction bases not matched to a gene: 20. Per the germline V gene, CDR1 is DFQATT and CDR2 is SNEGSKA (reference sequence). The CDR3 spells CSAPLGRGADTQFF. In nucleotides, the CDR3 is TGCAGTGCCCCACTCGGCAGGGGGGCCGATACGCAGTTTTTT.

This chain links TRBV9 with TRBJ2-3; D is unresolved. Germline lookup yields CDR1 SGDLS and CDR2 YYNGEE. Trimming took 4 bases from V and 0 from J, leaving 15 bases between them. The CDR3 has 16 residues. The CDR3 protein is CASSPRPTTSTDTQYF. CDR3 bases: TGTGCCAGCAGCCCCCGGCCGACGACTAGCACAGATACGCAGTATTTT. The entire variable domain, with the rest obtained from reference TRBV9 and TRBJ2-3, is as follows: DSGVTQTPKHLITATGQRVTLRCSPRSGDLSVYWYQQSLDQGLQFLIQYYNGEERAKGNILERFSAQQFPDLHSELNLSSLELGDSALYFCASSPRPTTSTDTQYFGPGTRLTVL.

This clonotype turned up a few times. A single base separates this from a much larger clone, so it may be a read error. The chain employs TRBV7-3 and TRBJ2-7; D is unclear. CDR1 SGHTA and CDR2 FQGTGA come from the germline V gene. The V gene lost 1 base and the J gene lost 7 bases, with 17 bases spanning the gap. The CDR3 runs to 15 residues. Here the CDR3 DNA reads TGTGCCAGCAGCTTAATCGGTGGCTTATACAATGAGCAGTACTTC. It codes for CASSLIGGLYNEQYF.

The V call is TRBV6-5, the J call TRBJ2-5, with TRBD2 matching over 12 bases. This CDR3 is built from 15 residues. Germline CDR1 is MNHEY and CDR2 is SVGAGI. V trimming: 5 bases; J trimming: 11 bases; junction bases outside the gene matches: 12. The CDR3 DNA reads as TGTGCCAGCAGTCTAGCGGGGGGGAGGAACAATGAGCAGTACTTC. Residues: CASSLAGGRNNEQYF.

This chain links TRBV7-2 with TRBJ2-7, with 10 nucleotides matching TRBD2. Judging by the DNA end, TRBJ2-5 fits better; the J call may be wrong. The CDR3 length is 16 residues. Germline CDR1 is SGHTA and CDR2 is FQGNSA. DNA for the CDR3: TGTGCCAGCAGCTTAGTAGGACTAGCGGATCAAGAGACCCAGTACTTC. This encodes CASSLVGLADQETQYF.

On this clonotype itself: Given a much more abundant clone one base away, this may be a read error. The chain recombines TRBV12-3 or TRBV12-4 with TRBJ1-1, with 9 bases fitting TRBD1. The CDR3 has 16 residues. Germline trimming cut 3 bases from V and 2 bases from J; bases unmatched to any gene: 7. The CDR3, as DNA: TGTGCCAGCAGTTTCCCTCAGGGACAGGGAAACACTGAAGCTTTCTTT. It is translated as CASSFPQGQGNTEAFF.